Listed below are T cell receptor beta chains from one sample, sequenced in a study of T cell changes during pregnancy in multiple sclerosis. Measured with immunoSEQ multiplex PCR; TCRdb has only the in-frame clones, and not every one. The sample carries approximately 60,000 clones, under 95% recorded once. Sequences were derived from CD8+ T cells from peripheral blood mononuclear cells, sampled in the second trimester of pregnancy. The receptors come from a female donor with multiple sclerosis, enrolled in a pregnancy study. CDR3s include the opening cysteine and the closing phenylalanine or tryptophan. The D gene is left open where the match is weak. Where a row states a size, it is once, few, many or the class of an expanded clone; other rows omit it.

J gene: TRBJ2-7; clone size: -; V gene: TRBV28; D gene: -; CDR3 protein: CASSLSGATYEQYF; CDR3 DNA: TGTGCCAGCAGTTTAAGCGGAGCTACCTACGAGCAGTACTTC
J gene: TRBJ2-1; clone size: -; V gene: TRBV6-1; D gene: TRBD2; CDR3 protein: CASSEAGLAPYNEQFF; CDR3 DNA: TGTGCCAGCAGTGAAGCCGGACTAGCGCCTTACAATGAGCAGTTCTTC
J gene: TRBJ2-2; clone size: once; V gene: TRBV2; D gene: -; CDR3 protein: CASSVPVAGKAGELFF; CDR3 DNA: TGTGCCAGCAGTGTCCCTGTGGCGGGGAAGGCCGGGGAGCTGTTTTTT
J gene: TRBJ1-4; clone size: few; V gene: TRBV11-2; D gene: -; CDR3 protein: CASSLGLGLAELFF; CDR3 DNA: TGTGCCAGCAGCTTAGGTTTGGGTTTAGCGGAACTGTTTTTT
J gene: TRBJ2-7; clone size: -; V gene: TRBV7-2; D gene: -; CDR3 protein: CASSFTLAFQGSYEQYF; CDR3 DNA: TGTGCCAGCAGCTTCACCTTGGCGTTTCAGGGTTCCTACGAGCAGTACTTC
J gene: TRBJ1-1; clone size: -; V gene: TRBV5-1; D gene: TRBD1; CDR3 protein: CASSLVGQGVVNTEAFF; CDR3 DNA: TGCGCCAGCAGCTTGGTGGGACAGGGTGTCGTGAACACTGAAGCTTTCTTT
J gene: TRBJ2-1; clone size: -; V gene: TRBV2; D gene: -; CDR3 protein: CASSESMFSKNNEQFF; CDR3 DNA: TGTGCCAGCAGTGAATCTATGTTCTCGAAAAACAATGAGCAGTTCTTC
J gene: TRBJ2-2; clone size: -; V gene: TRBV7-6; D gene: -; CDR3 protein: CASSPDSTNTGELFF; CDR3 DNA: TGTGCCAGCAGCCCGGACTCCACGAACACCGGGGAGCTGTTTTTT
J gene: TRBJ2-7; clone size: -; V gene: TRBV27; D gene: -; CDR3 protein: CASSSSPGPSSYEQYF; CDR3 DNA: TGTGCCAGCAGTTCTTCCCCAGGGCCGAGCTCCTACGAGCAGTACTTC
J gene: TRBJ2-7; clone size: -; V gene: TRBV7-9; D gene: TRBD2; CDR3 protein: CASRHGTSYEQYF; CDR3 DNA: TGTGCCAGCAGGCATGGGACTAGTTACGAGCAGTACTTC
J gene: TRBJ1-1; clone size: -; V gene: TRBV20-1; D gene: -; CDR3 protein: CSARGDTEAFF; CDR3 DNA: TGCAGTGCTAGAGGAGACACTGAAGCTTTCTTT
J gene: TRBJ2-7; clone size: -; V gene: TRBV4-1; D gene: TRBD2; CDR3 protein: CASSLNLAGGSYEQYF; CDR3 DNA: TGCGCCAGCAGCCTTAACCTAGCGGGAGGATCCTACGAGCAGTACTTC
J gene: TRBJ2-2; clone size: -; V gene: TRBV27; D gene: TRBD2; CDR3 protein: CASSLLREHTGELFF; CDR3 DNA: TGTGCCAGCAGTTTACTGCGGGAGCACACCGGGGAGCTGTTTTTT
J gene: TRBJ2-5; clone size: -; V gene: TRBV5-5; D gene: -; CDR3 protein: CASIGAEETQYF; CDR3 DNA: TGTGCCAGCATCGGAGCGGAAGAGACCCAGTACTTC
J gene: TRBJ1-2; clone size: -; V gene: TRBV4-3; D gene: -; CDR3 protein: CASSQEGGVNYGYTF; CDR3 DNA: TGCGCCAGCAGCCAAGAGGGAGGGGTCAACTATGGCTACACCTTC
J gene: TRBJ2-3; clone size: -; V gene: TRBV28; D gene: -; CDR3 protein: CASSLRRDPTDTQYF; CDR3 DNA: TGTGCCAGCAGTTTACGGCGGGACCCCACGGATACGCAGTATTTT
J gene: TRBJ2-5; clone size: -; V gene: TRBV18; D gene: TRBD2; CDR3 protein: CASSPGLAGETQYF; CDR3 DNA: TGTGCCAGCTCACCGGGACTAGCGGGTGAGACCCAGTACTTC
J gene: TRBJ2-5; clone size: -; V gene: TRBV19; D gene: -; CDR3 protein: CASSMGVRGEETQYF; CDR3 DNA: TGTGCCAGTAGTATGGGGGTCAGGGGTGAGGAGACCCAGTACTTC
J gene: TRBJ2-1; clone size: -; V gene: TRBV10-3; D gene: TRBD1; CDR3 protein: CAISGADRAMNEQFF; CDR3 DNA: TGTGCCATCAGTGGCGCTGACAGGGCGATGAATGAGCAGTTCTTC
J gene: TRBJ2-1; clone size: -; V gene: TRBV28; D gene: TRBD1; CDR3 protein: CASSFEDRADNEQFF; CDR3 DNA: TGTGCCAGCAGTTTTGAGGACAGGGCAGACAATGAGCAGTTCTTC
J gene: TRBJ2-3; clone size: once; V gene: TRBV4-2; D gene: -; CDR3 protein: CASSQGVRSRASTDTQYF; CDR3 DNA: TGTGCCAGCAGCCAGGGAGTACGGAGTCGAGCTAGCACAGATACGCAGTATTTT
J gene: TRBJ1-1; clone size: -; V gene: TRBV5-4; D gene: TRBD1; CDR3 protein: CASTRYGDRTPEAFF; CDR3 DNA: TGTGCCAGCACCCGTTACGGGGACAGGACCCCTGAAGCTTTCTTT
J gene: TRBJ1-2; clone size: -; V gene: TRBV2; D gene: TRBD1; CDR3 protein: CAVRGRTGITF; CDR3 DNA: TGTGCCGTCCGGGGCCGGACAGGGATCACCTTC
J gene: TRBJ1-3; clone size: once; V gene: TRBV30; D gene: -; CDR3 protein: CAWSVPGFTGNTIYF; CDR3 DNA: TGTGCCTGGAGTGTACCGGGTTTCACTGGAAACACCATATATTTT
J gene: TRBJ1-5; clone size: once; V gene: TRBV4-2; D gene: TRBD1; CDR3 protein: CASSQEPGGSNQPQHF; CDR3 DNA: TGTGCCAGCAGCCAAGAACCAGGGGGTAGCAATCAGCCCCAGCATTTT
J gene: TRBJ2-7; clone size: -; V gene: TRBV5-5; D gene: TRBD2; CDR3 protein: CASRLTSADREQYF; CDR3 DNA: TGTGCCAGCCGGCTGACTAGCGCTGACCGCGAGCAGTACTTC
J gene: TRBJ2-1; clone size: -; V gene: TRBV10-3; D gene: TRBD1; CDR3 protein: CAISAPLLNRDRVDNEQFF; CDR3 DNA: TGTGCCATCAGTGCCCCCCTATTAAACCGGGACAGGGTCGACAATGAGCAGTTCTTC
J gene: TRBJ2-5; clone size: once; V gene: TRBV1; D gene: -; CDR3 protein: CTSSREGGREPRAQYF; CDR3 DNA: TGCACCAGCAGTCGGGAGGGGGGGAGGGAACCCAGGGCCCAGTACTTC
J gene: TRBJ1-1; clone size: -; V gene: TRBV5-1; D gene: -; CDR3 protein: CASSLSRNTEAFF; CDR3 DNA: TGCGCCAGCAGCTTGTCCAGGAACACTGAAGCTTTCTTT
J gene: TRBJ2-7; clone size: -; V gene: TRBV11-3; D gene: TRBD2; CDR3 protein: CASSLRRAGVPYEQYF; CDR3 DNA: TGTGCCAGCAGCTTACGACGGGCGGGAGTGCCCTACGAGCAGTACTTC
J gene: TRBJ1-1; clone size: -; V gene: TRBV19; D gene: TRBD1; CDR3 protein: CASSIPGTVNTEAFF; CDR3 DNA: TGTGCCAGTAGTATTCCTGGGACAGTGAACACTGAAGCTTTCTTT